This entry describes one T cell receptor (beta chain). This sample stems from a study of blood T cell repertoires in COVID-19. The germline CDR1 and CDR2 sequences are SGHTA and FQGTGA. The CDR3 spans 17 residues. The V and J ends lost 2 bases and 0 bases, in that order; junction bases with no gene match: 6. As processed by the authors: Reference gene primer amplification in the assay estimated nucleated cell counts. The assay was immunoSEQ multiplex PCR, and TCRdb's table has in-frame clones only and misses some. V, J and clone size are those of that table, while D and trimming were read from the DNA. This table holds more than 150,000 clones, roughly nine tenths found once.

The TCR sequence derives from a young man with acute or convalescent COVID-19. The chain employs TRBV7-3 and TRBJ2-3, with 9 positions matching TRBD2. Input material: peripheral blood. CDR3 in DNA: TGTGCCAGCAGCTTAGCGGGGGGGACCACTAGCACAGATACGCAGTATTTT. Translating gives CASSLAGGTTSTDTQYF.